The clone carrying this TCR beta chain was observed a few times. Trimming cost V 6 bases and J 4 bases, with 9 bases left between them. The CDR3 has 12 residues. CDR1 and CDR2 from the germline V gene are MDHEN and SYDVKM. These data are taken from a study of early T cells in non-severe SARS-CoV-2 infection. Individual cDNA molecules were tagged with unique molecular identifiers. TCRdb independently ran MiXCR on the 5' RACE reads; one entry per CDR3 protein. In the table there are about 71,000 distinct CDR3 sequences, roughly an eighth of which are singletons. The rearrangement links TRBV28 to TRBJ1-1, with D unclear. Sample: whole blood. The TCR sequence derives from an adult who was a healthcare worker with PCR-confirmed SARS-CoV-2 infection or an uninfected control (not recorded which). CDR3 amino acids: CASSLTVTEAFF. The CDR3 DNA reads as TGTGCCAGCAGCTTGACTGTCACTGAAGCTTTCTTT. Full variable domain (remainder filled in from reference TRBV28 and TRBJ1-1): DVKVTQSSRYLVKRTGEKVFLECVQDMDHENMFWYRQDPGLGLRLIYFSYDVKMKEKGDIPEGYSVSREKKERFSLILESASTNQTSMYLCASSLTVTEAFFGQGTRLTVV.